This TCR beta chain was recorded in a study of shared clonotypes between healthy human individuals (dated by TCRdb to between 2020 and 2021). Some background on the complete study: A few men and a couple of women, aged 18 to 49 years, made up the cohort. For each donor, CD4 naive and CD4 memory were each run on three plates, CD8 naive on two plates, and CD8 memory on one plate. The study deeply sequenced blood TCR repertoires of about 5 healthy adults to estimate repertoire size and the extent of clonotype sharing between individuals. Libraries were prepared and TCR repertoires were sequenced by different laboratories using diverse techniques, in order to increase sequencing depth and limit assay-specific biases. Per donor, leukapheresis produced somewhere between about 0.85 and 10 billion PBMCs.

Using the deep immunoSEQ assay, multiplex PCR amplified TCR CDR3 regions from genomic DNA. Extracted genomic DNA from each cell subset was distributed evenly across all wells of several immunoSEQ 96-well plates, and each plate was treated as a replicate. For sorted subsets, 200 ng of genomic DNA, equivalent to 25,000 to 35,000 T cell genomes, went into each replicate PCR. Purified libraries were quantified with a Qubit 3.0 fluorometer, sized on a Bioanalyzer 2100, and re-quantified with the KAPA Library Quantification kit. A separate single-read 150-cycle Illumina NextSeq 550 flow cell was used to sequence each immunoSEQ 96-well plate. The authors processed their data as follows. Because the immunoSEQ output included only junctional sequences and no quality scores, the filtering could not be the same as the filtering used for full-length reads. Sequences were annotated with PyIR, a Python wrapper for IgBLAST v1.9, and V/J genes and CDR3 were assigned using IMGT germline references. Any read was removed if the V/J assignment was weak (E-value above 1e-6), the CDR3 was missing, or the read contained stop codons, out-of-frame junctions, or ambiguous translated residues. A V3J clonotype was defined by an identical inferred V gene, J gene, and CDR3 amino acid sequence. Percentage overlap between repertoires was calculated by dividing the number of shared unique clonotypes by the size of the smaller repertoire. Repertoire richness was assessed with RTK rarefaction, the Chao1 estimator, and Recon v2.1 estimates of unobserved clonotypes. Generation probabilities were computed with OLGA for all TCRbeta clonotypes obtained by the gDNA method from four donors. This immuneACCESS table, as held by TCRdb, lists in-frame sequences with V and J called but not all clones. Of the missing ones, under half trace to an unresolved V gene in checked studies; the others have no known cause. Clonal size and the V and J genes are those of that table, whereas D and trimming came from the DNA. This sample comprises about 1.1 million clones, around 77% of them detected only once. The ten most abundant clones make up approximately 0.95% of the sample.

About this clone itself: Its binding antigen is unknown. No base quality information exists; no much larger clone differs at one position.

The full study reports these points: The genetic and exposure-history diversity represented was limited by the small number of donors. Sampling was restricted to blood, and TCR repertoires in tissues likely differ from the TCR repertoires found in blood. Compared with non-shared clonotypes, clonotypes shared by all four sorted-subset donors had higher generation probabilities. Based on pairwise subsampling, the degree of clonotype sharing among donors was expected to be affected by sequencing depth. When a handful of donors were compared, the shared fraction of clonotypes was 5% to 6.5% for naive CD4, around 3.5% for naive CD8, 2.3% for memory CD4, and about 0.36% for memory CD8. Estimated clonotype richness was generally larger for naive than for memory subsets. Even with the large sequencing depth, rarefaction of the sorted-subset datasets indicated that sequencing was incomplete.

Healthy HIV-negative adults with no recently reported acute infections or vaccinations were included as donors. Every donor was a Caucasian adult living in Nashville, Tennessee, USA. CD4+ T cells were enriched by magnetic negative selection; naive cells were then positively selected on CD45RA, and the negative fraction formed the memory subset. After blood collection by leukapheresis, PBMCs were isolated using Ficoll-Histopaque density gradient centrifugation and then cryopreserved in the vapor phase of liquid nitrogen. Analytical flow cytometry was used to check the purity and quantity of every magnetically sorted T cell population. Genomic DNA was isolated from each sorted fraction and quantified by UV absorbance on a Nanodrop 2000c. The CDR3, cysteine through phenylalanine, is 16 amino acids long. Just CDR3 DNA is preserved here, 48 bases in frame from base 1. The germline V gene (reference sequence) yields SEHNR for CDR1 and FQNEAQ for CDR2. The V end gives up 1 base and the J end 4 bases, leaving 9 bases in the junction not matched to a gene.

Sequences were obtained from memory CD4+ T cells from PBMCs. Reading the label with the study, this specimen's cell subset or site is: CD45RA-negative fraction. This sequence uses TRBV7-9 and TRBJ1-1, and TRBD1 matches 7 of the central bases. The receptor's source is a man aged 18 to 29 in good health. Some clones in this sample may be carry-over from other donors' samples. The base sequence is TGTGCCAGCAGCTTAGGGTACGGACAGGCAATCACTGAAGCTTTCTTT. Its amino acids are CASSLGYGQAITEAFF.